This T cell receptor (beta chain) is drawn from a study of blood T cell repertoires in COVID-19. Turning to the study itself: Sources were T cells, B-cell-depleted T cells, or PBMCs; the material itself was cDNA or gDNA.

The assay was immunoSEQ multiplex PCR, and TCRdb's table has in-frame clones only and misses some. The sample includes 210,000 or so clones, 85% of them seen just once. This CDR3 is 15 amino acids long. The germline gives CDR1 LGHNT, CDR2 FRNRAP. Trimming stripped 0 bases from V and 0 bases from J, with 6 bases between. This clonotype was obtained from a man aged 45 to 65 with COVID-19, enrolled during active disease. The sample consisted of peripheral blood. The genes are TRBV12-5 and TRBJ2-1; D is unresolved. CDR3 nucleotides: TGTGCTAGTGGTTTGGTTATCGGCTCCTACAATGAGCAGTTCTTC. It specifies CASGLVIGSYNEQFF.